This TCR beta chain was recorded in a study of T cell responses to AZD1222 COVID-19 vaccine. J gave up 2 bases and V 1 base, and 2 bases lay outside the gene matches. Germline values: CDR1 MNHNS, CDR2 SASEGT. This CDR3 comprises 16 residues. Study-level findings and limits: CD4 TCRs linked to vaccination spanned spike, dominating at 160-218 and 743-854. Nearly half of spike-specific TCRs reportedly target unmutated variant regions. After the peak T cell response, and only then, were repertoires sampled.

Sequencing was performed with immunoSEQ multiplex PCR; in TCRdb, only in-frame clones are kept and a portion is missing. The sample lists 90,000 to 120,000 clones, around 90% seen once, with 5.5% to 8% in the top ten. For this clone: The antigen is unknown.

The sequencing used peripheral blood, collected on day 0 of AZD1222 vaccination. This sequence originates from an adult in good health. This chain links TRBV6-1 with TRBJ2-3; TRBD2 matches 11 bases. The DNA of the CDR3 is TGTGCCAGCAGTGAAGGACTAGCGGGGTTCACAGATACGCAGTATTTT. It codes for CASSEGLAGFTDTQYF.